This T cell receptor (beta chain) was profiled in a study of blood T cell repertoires in COVID-19 (dated by TCRdb to the early 2020s). A note on the overall study: Samples covering the acute and convalescent phases of COVID-19 were provided by collaborators in the United States, Italy and Spain. The prospective study material was composed of cDNA or gDNA derived from T cells, B-cell-depleted T cells, or PBMCs. Subjects who had been exposed to COVID-19, were actively infected with it, or had recovered from it provided the deeply sampled blood TCRbeta repertoires that made up the dataset. The repertoires were made available in a free public database intended to serve as a resource for research on the immune response to SARS-CoV-2. The samples were drawn from the first 160 participants of the ongoing ImmuneRACE study and from over 950 subjects provided by 6 global collaborators. The sample metadata nearly always contained a de-identified subject ID, COVID-19 status, age in years and sex. Where HLA class I and class II types were available, the types were taken from metadata supplied by the sample provider, not from assay-based typing.

A distance of 16 bases separates the germline ends of V and J, which lose 8 bases and 0 bases respectively. The germline V gene encodes CDR1 WSHSY and CDR2 SAAADI. From cysteine to phenylalanine, the CDR3 is 15 amino acids long. The CDR3 DNA has 45 bases and is translated from base 1. Comment on this clone: The specificity of this receptor is unknown. No base quality information exists; no much larger clone differs at one position.

Whole blood was collected in K2EDTA tubes by collaborating institutions according to the institutions' own protocols. For TCRbeta analysis, collaborators shipped samples in one of three forms: frozen whole blood, isolated PBMCs, or DNA extracted from either of those sample types. The immunoSEQ Assay, a bias-controlled multiplex PCR, was used to amplify TCRbeta CDR3 regions from genomic DNA. In the source study's methods: Nucleated cell counts per sample were estimated from amplification of reference gene primers within the assay. To quantify the absolute abundance of each unique TCRbeta CDR3 rearrangement, sequence reads were collapsed and filtered. Productive Simpson clonality was computed per sample as the square root of Simpson's diversity index over productive rearrangements. Not all clones reach the TCRdb copy of this immuneACCESS table, which keeps in-frame sequences only. Checked studies attribute under half of the gap to unresolved V genes and leave the rest unexplained. V and J calls and clone size are as listed in that table; D and trimming were resolved from the DNA. Present in this sample are approximately 210,000 clones, around 82% of which were seen just once. The top ten hold roughly 12% of the sample.

Study-wide conclusions, independent of this receptor: The amount of clinical and demographic metadata varied by source and participant and was provided uncurated.

The chain is encoded by TRBV10-2 joined to TRBJ1-2; the D gene is possibly TRBD1, with 5 bases matching. This TCR was recovered from a woman between 40 and 50 years old with acute or convalescent COVID-19. Specimen: peripheral blood. The CDR3 region has the sequence CASGGGERANYGYTF. The DNA sequence reads TGCGCCAGCGGGGGAGGGGAAAGGGCTAACTATGGCTACACCTTC.